This T cell receptor (beta chain) was identified during a study of shared clonotypes between healthy human individuals. Looking at the study overall: Three plates were used per donor for CD4 naive, three for CD4 memory, two for CD8 naive and one for CD8 memory. Study observations and caveats: The study's rarefaction showed incomplete sorted-subset sequencing despite large depth.

In the original analysis: For the immunoSEQ data, sequences were junction-only without quality scores, so filtering differed. The data were produced by immunoSEQ multiplex PCR, yet TCRdb's version contains in-frame clones alone and is incomplete. That table gives V, J and clone size, and the DNA gave D and trimming. Of 2 million to 2.5 million clones listed, about 94% are singletons. Of note for this clone: Its antigen is still unknown. Other DNA sequences of this sample code for an identical CDR3.

CD8 cells regarded as naive lacked CD45RO, were positively chosen for CCR7, and omitted terminally differentiated effector memory CD45RA+ cells. Among the donors, all were Caucasian adults who lived in Nashville, Tennessee. V was shortened by 1 base and J by 6 bases, with 10 bases between the two germline ends. CDR1 and CDR2 from the germline V gene are SGHTA and FQGNSA. The CDR3 has 13 amino acids. The receptor was derived from a man between 18 and 35 years old in good health. The V and J genes are TRBV7-2 and TRBJ2-7; no definite D call. The sequenced sample consisted of naive CD8+ T cells sorted from blood. The CDR3 DNA follows: TGTGCCAGCAGCTTAGTTACTGGTTCCGAGCAGTACTTC. Protein product: CASSLVTGSEQYF.